The 5 T cell receptor beta chains in this list originate from one sample, sequenced in a study of monozygotic twins with inflammatory bowel disease. TCRdb reprocessed the 5' RACE reads and stores each CDR3 protein as one record, lacking DNA. There are approximately 340,000 distinct CDR3 sequences in the sample, with approximately 2% held by the top ten. Specimen: blood. Receptors originate from a human donor with ulcerative colitis or Crohn's disease, or a healthy co-twin of an affected twin (not recorded which).

The chain combines TRBV5-5 with TRBJ1-4; TCRdb's D call of TRBD1 is untestable without DNA. Looked up from germline, CDR1 is SGHKS and CDR2 is YYEKEE (reference sequence). The CDR3 length is 13 residues. The CDR3 is CASSTGTAEKLFF. The full variable domain, completed using reference TRBV5-5 and TRBJ1-4, is DAGVTQSPTHLIKTRGQQVTLRCSPISGHKSVSWYQQVLGQGPQFIFQYYEKEERGRGNFPDRFSARQFPNYSSELNVNALLLGDSALYLCASSTGTAEKLFFGSGTQLSVL.

The V call is TRBV15, the J call TRBJ2-2; the TCRdb call, TRBD2, lacks DNA for checking. The germline V gene encodes CDR1 LNHNV and CDR2 YYDKDF (reference sequence). The CDR3 contains 16 residues. The CDR3 spells CATSRDLAVNTGELFF.

The gene calls are TRBV6-1 and TRBJ2-1. Germline V gene data show CDR1 as MNHNS and CDR2 as SASEGT. The CDR3 contains 14 residues. The CDR3 loop is CASRDMSSYNEQFF.

The CDR3 here is CASSSTQPYSGYTF. The genes are TRBV12-3 or TRBV12-4 and TRBJ1-2. The CDR3 runs 14 residues.

The J gene is TRBJ1-1, the V gene TRBV7-9; the D call from TCRdb, TRBD1, cannot be confirmed without DNA. CDR1 is SEHNR, CDR2 FQNEAQ, per germline (reference sequence). The CDR3 is made up of 12 amino acids. CDR3 in amino acids: CASSLGESEAFF.